This entry concerns a single T cell receptor beta chain. The data derive from a study of early T cells in non-severe SARS-CoV-2 infection. Study-wide background: Bulk RNA from unsorted whole blood was sequenced; chains were unpaired.

V lost 1 base and J 1 base, leaving 8 bases between the germline ends. The length of the CDR3 is 14 residues. CDR1 and CDR2 from the germline V gene are MDHEN and SYDVKM. Individual cDNA molecules received unique molecular identifiers. TCRdb independently ran MiXCR on the 5' RACE reads; one entry per CDR3 protein. Of 39,000 or so distinct CDR3 sequences detected, roughly 6% appear once; the ten largest clones hold under 4.5%. The chain employs TRBV28 and TRBJ2-7; D is undetermined. The sequencing used whole blood, collected at baseline. The sequence was obtained from an adult who was a healthcare worker with PCR-confirmed SARS-CoV-2 infection or an uninfected control (not recorded which). CDR3 sequence reads: CASSLLGNSYEQYF. The DNA of the CDR3 is TGTGCCAGCAGTTTATTAGGGAATTCCTACGAGCAGTACTTC.